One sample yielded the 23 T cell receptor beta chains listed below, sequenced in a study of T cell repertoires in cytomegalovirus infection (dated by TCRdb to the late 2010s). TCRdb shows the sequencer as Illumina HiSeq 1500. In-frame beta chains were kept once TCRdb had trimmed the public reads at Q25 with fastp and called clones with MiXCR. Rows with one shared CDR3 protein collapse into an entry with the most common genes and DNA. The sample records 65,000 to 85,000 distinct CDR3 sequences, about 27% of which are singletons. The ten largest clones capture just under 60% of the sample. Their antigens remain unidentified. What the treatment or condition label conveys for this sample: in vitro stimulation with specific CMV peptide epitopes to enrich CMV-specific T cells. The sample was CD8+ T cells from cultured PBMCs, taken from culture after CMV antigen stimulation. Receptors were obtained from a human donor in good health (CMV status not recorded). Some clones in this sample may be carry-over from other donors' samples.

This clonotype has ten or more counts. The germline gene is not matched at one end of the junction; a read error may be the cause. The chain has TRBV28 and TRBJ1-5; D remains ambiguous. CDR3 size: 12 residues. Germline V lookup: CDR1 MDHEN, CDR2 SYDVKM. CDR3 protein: CASSSNAPPEHF. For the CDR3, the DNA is TGTGCCAGCAGTTCAAACGCACCGCCCGAGCATTTT.

The DNA of the CDR3 is TGCAGTGCTAGAGATCTAACGGGAGATCCAGATACGCAGTATTTT. Amino acid sequence: CSARDLTGDPDTQYF. The gene calls are TRBV20-1 and TRBJ2-3; tentative D call: TRBD2 (6 bases). The CDR3 runs 15 residues. V dropped 0 bases and J dropped 4 bases, with 14 bases sitting between them. Germline loops: CDR1 DFQATT, CDR2 SNEGSKA (reference sequence).

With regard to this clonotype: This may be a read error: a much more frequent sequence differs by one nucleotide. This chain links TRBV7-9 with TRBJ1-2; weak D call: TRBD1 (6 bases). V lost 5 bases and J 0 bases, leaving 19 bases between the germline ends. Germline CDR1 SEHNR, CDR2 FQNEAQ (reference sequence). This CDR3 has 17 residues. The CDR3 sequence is CASSLSPSDRTNYGYTF. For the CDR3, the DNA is TGTGCCAGCAGCCTTAGCCCCAGTGACAGGACTAACTATGGCTACACCTTC.

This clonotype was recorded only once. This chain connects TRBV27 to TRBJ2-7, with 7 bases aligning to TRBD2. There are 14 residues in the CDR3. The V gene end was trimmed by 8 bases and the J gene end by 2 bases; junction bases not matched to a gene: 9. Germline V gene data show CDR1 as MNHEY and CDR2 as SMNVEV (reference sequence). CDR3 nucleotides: TGTGCCAGCGGCCGCGGGGGTACACCCTACGAGCAGTACTTC. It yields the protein CASGRGGTPYEQYF.

This CDR3 is CASSIGTVTEAFF. CDR3 nucleotide sequence: TGTGCCAGCAGCATCGGGACAGTAACTGAAGCTTTCTTT. The rearrangement uses TRBV11-2 and TRBJ1-1; 7 bases match TRBD1. CDR3 length equals 13 residues. Germline V CDR1 and CDR2: SGHAT, FQNNGV. Germline trimming cut 5 bases from V and 5 bases from J; bases unmatched to any gene: 5.

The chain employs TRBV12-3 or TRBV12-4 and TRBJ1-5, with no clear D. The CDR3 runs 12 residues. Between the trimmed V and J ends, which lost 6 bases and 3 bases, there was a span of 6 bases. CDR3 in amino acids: CASSHDNQPQHF. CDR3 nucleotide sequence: TGTGCCAGCAGCCATGACAATCAGCCCCAGCATTTT.

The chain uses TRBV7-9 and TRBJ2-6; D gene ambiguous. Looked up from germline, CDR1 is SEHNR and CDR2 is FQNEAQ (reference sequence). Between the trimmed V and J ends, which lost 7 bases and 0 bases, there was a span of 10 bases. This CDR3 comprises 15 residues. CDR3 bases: TGTGCCAGCACAAGCCCCAGCTCTGGGGCCAACGTCCTGACTTTC. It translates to CASTSPSSGANVLTF.

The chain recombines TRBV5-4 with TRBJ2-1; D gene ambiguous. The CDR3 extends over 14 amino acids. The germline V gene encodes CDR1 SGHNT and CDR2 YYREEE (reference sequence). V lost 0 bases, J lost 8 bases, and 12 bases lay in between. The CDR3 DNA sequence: TGTGCCAGCAGCTTGGAGGTCTTAGCTGATGAGCAGTTCTTC. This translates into CASSLEVLADEQFF.

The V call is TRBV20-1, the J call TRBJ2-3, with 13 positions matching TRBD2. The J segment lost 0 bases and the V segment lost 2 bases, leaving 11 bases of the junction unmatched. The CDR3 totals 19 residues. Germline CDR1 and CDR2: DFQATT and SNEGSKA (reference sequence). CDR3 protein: CSARKRTSGGLTSTDTQYF. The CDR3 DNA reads TGCAGTGCTAGAAAAAGGACTAGCGGGGGCCTAACTAGCACAGATACGCAGTATTTT.

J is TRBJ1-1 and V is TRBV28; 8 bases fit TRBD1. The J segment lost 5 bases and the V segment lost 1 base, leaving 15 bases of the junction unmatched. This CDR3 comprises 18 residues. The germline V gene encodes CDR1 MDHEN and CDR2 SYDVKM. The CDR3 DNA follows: TGTGCCAGCAGTTTATACGGTTTCGCGACAGGGGAGGAAACTGAAGCTTTCTTT. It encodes CASSLYGFATGEETEAFF. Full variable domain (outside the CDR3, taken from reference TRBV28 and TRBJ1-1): DVKVTQSSRYLVKRTGEKVFLECVQDMDHENMFWYRQDPGLGLRLIYFSYDVKMKEKGDIPEGYSVSREKKERFSLILESASTNQTSMYLCASSLYGFATGEETEAFFGQGTRLTVV.

The CDR3 region has the DNA TGTGCTATATTGGGCACTGAAGCTTTCTTT. Translating it yields CAILGTEAFF. The rearrangement joins TRBV12-3 or TRBV12-4 to TRBJ1-1; no clear D. The CDR3 runs 10 residues.

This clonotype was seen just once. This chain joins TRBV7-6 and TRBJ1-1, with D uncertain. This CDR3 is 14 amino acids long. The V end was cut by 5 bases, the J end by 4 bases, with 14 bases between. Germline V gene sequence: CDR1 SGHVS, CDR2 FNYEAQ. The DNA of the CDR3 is TGTGCCAGCAGCCGGGGTAATGCGGGCACTGAAGCTTTCTTT. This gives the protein CASSRGNAGTEAFF.

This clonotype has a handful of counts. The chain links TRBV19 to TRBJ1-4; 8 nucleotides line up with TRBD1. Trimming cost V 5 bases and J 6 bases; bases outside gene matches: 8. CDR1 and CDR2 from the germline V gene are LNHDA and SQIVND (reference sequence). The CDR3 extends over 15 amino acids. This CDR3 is CASSSDRGTDEKLFF. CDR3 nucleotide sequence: TGTGCCAGTAGTTCCGACAGGGGTACGGATGAAAAACTGTTTTTT.

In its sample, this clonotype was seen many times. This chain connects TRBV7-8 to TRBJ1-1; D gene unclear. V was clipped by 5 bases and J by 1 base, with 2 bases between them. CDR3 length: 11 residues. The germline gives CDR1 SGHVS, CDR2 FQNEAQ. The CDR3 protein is CASSTNTEAFF. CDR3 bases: TGTGCCAGCAGCACGAACACTGAAGCTTTCTTT.

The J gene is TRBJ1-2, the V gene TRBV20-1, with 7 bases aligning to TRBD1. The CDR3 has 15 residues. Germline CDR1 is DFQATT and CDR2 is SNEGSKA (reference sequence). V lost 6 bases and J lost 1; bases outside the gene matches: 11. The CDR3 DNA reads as TGCAGTGCCCCCCGTGCCGACAGGGTTAACTATGGCTACACCTTC. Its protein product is CSAPRADRVNYGYTF.

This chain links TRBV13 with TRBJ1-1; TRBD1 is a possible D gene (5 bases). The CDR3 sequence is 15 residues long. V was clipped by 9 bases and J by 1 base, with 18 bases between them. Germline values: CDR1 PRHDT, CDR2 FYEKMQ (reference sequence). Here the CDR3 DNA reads TGTGCCAGTTCCCCCGGCGGGGGGGGGAACACTGAAGCTTTCTTT. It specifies CASSPGGGGNTEAFF.

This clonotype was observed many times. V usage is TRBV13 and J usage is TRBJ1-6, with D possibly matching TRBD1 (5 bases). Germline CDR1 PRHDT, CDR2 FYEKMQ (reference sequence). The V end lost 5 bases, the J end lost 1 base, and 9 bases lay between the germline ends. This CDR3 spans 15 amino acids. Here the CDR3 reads CASSARGSYNSPLHF. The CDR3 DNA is TGTGCCAGCAGCGCTCGGGGGTCCTATAATTCACCCCTCCACTTT.

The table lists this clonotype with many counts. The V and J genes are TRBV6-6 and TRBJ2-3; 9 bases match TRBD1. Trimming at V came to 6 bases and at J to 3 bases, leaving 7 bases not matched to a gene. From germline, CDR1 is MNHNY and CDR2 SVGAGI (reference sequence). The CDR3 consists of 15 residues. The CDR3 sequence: CASSWTGEGTDTQYF. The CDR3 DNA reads TGTGCCAGCAGCTGGACAGGGGAAGGGACAGATACGCAGTATTTT.

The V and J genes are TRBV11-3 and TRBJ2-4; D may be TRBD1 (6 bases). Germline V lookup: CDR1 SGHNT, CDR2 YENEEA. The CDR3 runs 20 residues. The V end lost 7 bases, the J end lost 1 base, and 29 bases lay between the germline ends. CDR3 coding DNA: TGTGCCAGCACCCCTTTCTTGCTACACAGGGAAGGGTTTGCCAAAAACATTCAGTACTTC. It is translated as CASTPFLLHREGFAKNIQYF.

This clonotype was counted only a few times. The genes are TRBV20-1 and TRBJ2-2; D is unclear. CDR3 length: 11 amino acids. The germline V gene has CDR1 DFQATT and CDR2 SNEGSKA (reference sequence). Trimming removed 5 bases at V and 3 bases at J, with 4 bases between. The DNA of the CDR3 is TGCAGTGCTTATTACACCGGGGAGCTGTTTTTT. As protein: CSAYYTGELFF.

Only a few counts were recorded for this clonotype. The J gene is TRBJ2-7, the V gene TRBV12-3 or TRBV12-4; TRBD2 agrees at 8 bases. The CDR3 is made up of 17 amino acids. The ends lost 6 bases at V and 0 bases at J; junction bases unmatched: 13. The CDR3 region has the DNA TGTGCCAGCAGACCGGGCCCTAGCGGGCCTAACTCCTACGAGCAGTACTTC. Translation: CASRPGPSGPNSYEQYF.

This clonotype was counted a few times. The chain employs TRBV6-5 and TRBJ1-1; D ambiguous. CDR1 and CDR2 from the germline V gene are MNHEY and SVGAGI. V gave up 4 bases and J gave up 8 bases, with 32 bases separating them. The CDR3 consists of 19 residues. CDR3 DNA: TGTGCCAGCAGTTTAACCCTTGGGGAGTGGAGCCTGAGCCCTACCGAAGCTTTCTTT. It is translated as CASSLTLGEWSLSPTEAFF.

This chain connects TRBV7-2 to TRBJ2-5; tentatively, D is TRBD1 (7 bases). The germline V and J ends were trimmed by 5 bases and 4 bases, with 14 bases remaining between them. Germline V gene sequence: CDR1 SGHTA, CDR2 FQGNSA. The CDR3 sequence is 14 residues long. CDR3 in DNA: TGTGCCAGCAGCCGGGGGACAGTCGGAGAGACCCAGTACTTC. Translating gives CASSRGTVGETQYF.